Shown below are 15 T cell receptor beta chains from a single sample sequenced in a study of Ad26.COV2.S vaccination and SARS-CoV-2 variants. Treatment here: about 20 received Ad26.COV2.S at low or high dose, single or two shots; 5 received placebo; per-sample allocation not given. Samples came from day 63 after the first vaccine or placebo injection. Generated by immunoSEQ multiplex PCR, the TCRdb table keeps only in-frame clones and is missing some. This sample has roughly 350,000 clones, with roughly 91% found just once. The material sequenced was peripheral blood, taken in a trial of Ad26.COV2.S vaccine versus placebo. Every receptor here comes from a person between 18 and 59 years old who received the Ad26.COV2.S COVID-19 vaccine or a placebo.

The chain is built from TRBV2 and TRBJ2-7; D is ambiguous. Germline values: CDR1 SNHLY, CDR2 FYNNEI. This CDR3 spans 14 amino acids. V was shortened by 8 bases and J by 3 bases, with 17 bases between the two germline ends. DNA for the CDR3: TGTGCCAGCCGACGGATACAGAGTGACTACGAGCAGTACTTC. It translates to CASRRIQSDYEQYF.

To note about this clone: The same CDR3 also results from other DNA sequences found in this sample. The chain links TRBV29-1 to TRBJ1-5; D is possibly TRBD1 (6 bases). V shed 7 bases and J shed 0 bases, with 10 bases lying between them. Germline V lookup: CDR1 SQVTM, CDR2 ANQGSEA. The CDR3 sequence is 13 residues long. For the CDR3, the DNA is TGCAGCGCCTCACAGGGTAGCAATCAGCCCCAGCATTTT. Protein sequence: CSASQGSNQPQHF. The full variable domain, rest sourced from reference TRBV29-1 and TRBJ1-5, is SAVISQKPSRDICQRGTSLTIQCQVDSQVTMMFWYRQQPGQSLTLIATANQGSEATYESGFVIDKFPISRPNLTFSTLTVSNMSPEDSSIYLCSASQGSNQPQHFGDGTRLSIL.

Here the CDR3 DNA reads TGTGCCAGCAGCCAAGATTTATCATCTAGCGGGATGTCCTACGAGCAGTACTTC. This codes for CASSQDLSSSGMSYEQYF. The chain joins TRBV4-2 to TRBJ2-7, with 9 positions matching TRBD2. CDR1 is LGHNA and CDR2 is YNFKEQ in the germline V gene. This CDR3 comprises 18 residues. V dropped 0 bases and J dropped 1; count of bases not matched to a gene: 10.

V and J are TRBV9 and TRBJ2-3, with D perhaps given as TRBD1 or TRBD2 (7 bases each). Looked up from germline, CDR1 is SGDLS and CDR2 is YYNGEE. Trimming removed 4 bases from V and 4 bases from J, with 19 bases in between. The CDR3 runs 16 residues. CDR3 protein: CASSPGRGGYADTQYF. DNA of the CDR3: TGTGCCAGCAGCCCGGGCAGGGGGGGTTATGCAGATACGCAGTATTTT.

The chain couples TRBV2 to TRBJ2-7; D possibly uses TRBD1 or TRBD2 (6 bases each). The CDR3 contains 12 residues. V lost 4 bases, J lost 5 bases, and 9 bases lay in between. Germline V lookup: CDR1 SNHLY, CDR2 FYNNEI. For the CDR3, the DNA is TGTGCCAGCAGTGGGGGGGCCAACGAGCAGTACTTC. Protein sequence: CASSGGANEQYF.

The chain carries TRBV11-3 and TRBJ2-1; D gene uncertain. Germline V gene data show CDR1 as SGHNT and CDR2 as YENEEA. Trimming cost V 0 bases and J 0 bases, with 12 bases left between them. This CDR3 is built from 17 residues. CDR3 coding DNA: TGTGCCAGCAGCTTAGATCGCCAGGCTAGCTCCTACAATGAGCAGTTCTTC. It encodes CASSLDRQASSYNEQFF. The full variable domain, with the rest looked up from reference TRBV11-3 and TRBJ2-1, is EAGVVQSPRYKIIEKKQPVAFWCNPISGHNTLYWYLQNLGQGPELLIRYENEEAVDDSQLPKDRFSAERLKGVDSTLKIQPAELGDSAVYLCASSLDRQASSYNEQFFGPGTRLTVL.

The gene calls are TRBV5-4 and TRBJ2-3, with 12 bases lining up with TRBD2. Trimming at V came to 4 bases and at J to 1 base, leaving 4 bases not matched to a gene. The germline CDR1 and CDR2 sequences are SGHNT and YYREEE (reference sequence). The CDR3 sequence is 16 residues long. The DNA of the CDR3 is TGTGCCAGCAGCGCGGGACTAGCGGGCGGCACAGATACGCAGTATTTT. It specifies CASSAGLAGGTDTQYF.

This chain joins TRBV27 and TRBJ2-7; 7 positions agree with TRBD1. Trimming removed 2 bases from V and 0 bases from J; junction bases left unmatched: 1. This CDR3 is built from 14 residues. Germline CDR1 reads MNHEY; CDR2 reads SMNVEV (reference sequence). DNA of the CDR3: TGTGCCAGCAGTTTACACAGGGGCTCCTACGAGCAGTACTTC. Amino acid sequence: CASSLHRGSYEQYF.

J is TRBJ1-2 and V is TRBV11-1, with D tentatively TRBD1 (6 bases). Germline CDR1 reads SGHAT; CDR2 reads FQDESV (reference sequence). V was pared by 1 base and J by 4 bases, with 13 bases between. The CDR3 loop spans 15 amino acids. The CDR3 sequence is CASSLDLDSAYGYTF. Written as DNA, the CDR3 is TGTGCCAGCAGCTTAGATCTGGACAGCGCCTATGGCTACACCTTC.

This clone came up a few times. The rearrangement uses TRBV5-1 and TRBJ1-3; D unresolved. CDR1 SGHRS and CDR2 YFSETQ come from the germline V gene. V was pared by 0 bases and J by 0 bases, with 7 bases between. CDR3 length: 15 amino acids. CDR3 coding DNA: TGCGCCAGCAGCTTGGCCGGGATCTCTGGAAACACCATATATTTT. It yields the protein CASSLAGISGNTIYF.

The genes are TRBV2 and TRBJ2-7; D could derive from TRBD1 or TRBD2 (5 bases each). The germline V and J ends were trimmed by 8 bases and 3 bases, with 17 bases remaining between them. This CDR3 is built from 14 residues. Germline V gene data show CDR1 as SNHLY and CDR2 as FYNNEI. Here the CDR3 reads CASSGQVAFYEQYF. Written as DNA, the CDR3 is TGTGCCAGCTCGGGGCAGGTCGCTTTCTACGAGCAGTACTTC. The whole variable domain, filled in from reference TRBV2 and TRBJ2-7, reads EPEVTQTPSHQVTQMGQEVILRCVPISNHLYFYWYRQILGQKVEFLVSFYNNEISEKSEIFDDQFSVERPDGSNFTLKIRSTKLEDSAMYFCASSGQVAFYEQYFGPGTRLTVT.

This chain connects TRBV19 to TRBJ1-4; TRBD1 might be the D (6 bases). Trimming shortened V by 4 bases and J by 13 bases, and 22 bases separated the two germline ends. Germline CDR1 reads LNHDA; CDR2 reads SQIVND (reference sequence). The CDR3 extends over 15 amino acids. Here the CDR3 DNA reads TGTGCCAGTAGTAGAAAACTTGGACAGCCTCAAGGACTGTTTTTT. The encoded protein is CASSRKLGQPQGLFF. Based on the CDR3 plus reference TRBV19 and TRBJ1-4, the full variable domain is DGGITQSPKYLFRKEGQNVTLSCEQNLNHDAMYWYRQDPGQGLRLIYYSQIVNDFQKGDIAEGYSVSREKKESFPLTVTSAQKNPTAFYLCASSRKLGQPQGLFFGSGTQLSVL.

The chain links TRBV5-1 to TRBJ2-5, with D possibly matching TRBD2 (7 bases). Germline values: CDR1 SGHRS, CDR2 YFSETQ. This CDR3 is built from 16 residues. Trimming removed 1 base at V and 1 base at J, with 14 bases between. In DNA, the CDR3 is TGCGCCAGCAGCTTGTTTGGGGAGGGGGTCCAAGAGACCCAGTACTTC. Encoded protein: CASSLFGEGVQETQYF.

This rearrangement joins TRBV6-5 to TRBJ1-1, with a tentative D call TRBD1 (6 bases). The V end was cut by 0 bases, the J end by 2 bases, with 10 bases between. Germline loops: CDR1 MNHEY, CDR2 SVGAGI. The CDR3 contains 15 residues. CDR3 in DNA: TGTGCCAGCAGTTACTCTGACAGGAGAAACACTGAAGCTTTCTTT. This translates into CASSYSDRRNTEAFF.

The rearrangement links TRBV6-6 to TRBJ2-7; TRBD1 is a possible D gene (5 bases). Germline V gene lookup returns CDR1 MNHNY and CDR2 SVGAGI (reference sequence). The V end was cut by 2 bases, the J end by 1 base, with 12 bases between. The CDR3 is made up of 15 amino acids. Here the CDR3 reads CASSYGAQVSYEQYF. The CDR3 nucleotides read TGTGCCAGCAGTTACGGAGCACAGGTTTCCTACGAGCAGTACTTC.